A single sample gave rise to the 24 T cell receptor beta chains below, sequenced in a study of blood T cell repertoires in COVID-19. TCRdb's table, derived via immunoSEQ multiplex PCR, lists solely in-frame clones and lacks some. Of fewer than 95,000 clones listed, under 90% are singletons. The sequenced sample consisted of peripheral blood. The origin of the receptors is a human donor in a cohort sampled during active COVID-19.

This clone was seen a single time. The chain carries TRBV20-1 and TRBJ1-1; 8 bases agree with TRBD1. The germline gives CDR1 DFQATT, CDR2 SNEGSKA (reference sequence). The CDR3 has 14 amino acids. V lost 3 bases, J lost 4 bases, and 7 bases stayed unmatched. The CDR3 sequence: CSASRTGGGTEAFF. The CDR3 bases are TGCAGTGCTAGTAGAACAGGGGGGGGCACTGAAGCTTTCTTT.

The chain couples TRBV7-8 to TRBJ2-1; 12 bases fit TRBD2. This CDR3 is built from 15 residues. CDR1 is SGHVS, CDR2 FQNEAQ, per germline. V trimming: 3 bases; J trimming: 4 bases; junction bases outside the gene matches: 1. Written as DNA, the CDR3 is TGTGCCAGCAGCTTCGGACTAGCGGGGTACAATGAGCAGTTCTTC. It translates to CASSFGLAGYNEQFF.

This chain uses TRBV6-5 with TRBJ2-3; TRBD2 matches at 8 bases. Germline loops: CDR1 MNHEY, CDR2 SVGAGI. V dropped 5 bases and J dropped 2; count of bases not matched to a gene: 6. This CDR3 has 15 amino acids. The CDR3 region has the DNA TGTGCCAGCAGTCGCAGCGGGGGAGCCACAGATACGCAGTATTTT. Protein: CASSRSGGATDTQYF.

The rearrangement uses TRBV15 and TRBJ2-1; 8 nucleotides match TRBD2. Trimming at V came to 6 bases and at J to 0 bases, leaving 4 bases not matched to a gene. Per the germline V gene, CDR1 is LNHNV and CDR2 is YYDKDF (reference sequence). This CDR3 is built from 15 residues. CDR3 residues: CATSGTRSSYNEQFF. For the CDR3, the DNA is TGTGCCACCAGTGGGACTAGAAGCTCCTACAATGAGCAGTTCTTC.

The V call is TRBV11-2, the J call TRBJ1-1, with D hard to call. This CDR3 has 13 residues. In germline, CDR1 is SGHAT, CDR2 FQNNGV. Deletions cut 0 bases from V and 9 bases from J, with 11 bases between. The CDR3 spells CASSLESAAKAFF. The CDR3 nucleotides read TGTGCCAGCAGCTTAGAATCCGCGGCGAAAGCTTTCTTT. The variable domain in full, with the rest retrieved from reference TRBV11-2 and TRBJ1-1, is EAGVAQSPRYKIIEKRQSVAFWCNPISGHATLYWYQQILGQGPKLLIQFQNNGVVDDSQLPKDRFSAERLKGVDSTLKIQPAKLEDSAVYLCASSLESAAKAFFGQGTRLTVV.

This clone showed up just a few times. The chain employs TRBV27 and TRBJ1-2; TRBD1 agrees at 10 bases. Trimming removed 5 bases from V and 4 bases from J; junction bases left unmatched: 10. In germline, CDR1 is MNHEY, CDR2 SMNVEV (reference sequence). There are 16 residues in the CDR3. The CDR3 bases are TGTGCCAGCAGTCCAGGGACAGGGGTTCCCATCTATGGCTACACCTTC. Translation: CASSPGTGVPIYGYTF.

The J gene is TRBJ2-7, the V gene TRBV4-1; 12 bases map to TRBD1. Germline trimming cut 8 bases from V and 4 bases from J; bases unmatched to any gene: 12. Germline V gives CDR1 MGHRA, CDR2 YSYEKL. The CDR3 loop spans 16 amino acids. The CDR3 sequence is CASSKGQGAIRYEQYF. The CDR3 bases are TGCGCCAGCTCTAAGGGACAGGGGGCGATCCGATACGAGCAGTACTTC.

The CDR3 here is CASSLAGTGLLGGYTF. Here the CDR3 DNA reads TGTGCCAGCAGCTTAGCAGGGACAGGGCTTCTCGGGGGCTACACCTTC. This sequence joins TRBV13 and TRBJ1-2, with 9 nucleotides matching TRBD1. J lost 8 bases, V lost 1 base, and 11 bases had no gene match. In germline, CDR1 is PRHDT, CDR2 FYEKMQ (reference sequence). The CDR3 totals 16 residues.

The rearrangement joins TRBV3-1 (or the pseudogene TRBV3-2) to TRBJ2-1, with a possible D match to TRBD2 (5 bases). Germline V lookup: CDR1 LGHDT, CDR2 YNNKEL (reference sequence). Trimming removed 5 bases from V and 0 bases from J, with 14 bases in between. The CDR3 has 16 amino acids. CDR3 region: CASSYWSGSSYNEQFF. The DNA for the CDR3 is TGTGCCAGCAGCTATTGGTCTGGGAGCTCCTACAATGAGCAGTTCTTC.

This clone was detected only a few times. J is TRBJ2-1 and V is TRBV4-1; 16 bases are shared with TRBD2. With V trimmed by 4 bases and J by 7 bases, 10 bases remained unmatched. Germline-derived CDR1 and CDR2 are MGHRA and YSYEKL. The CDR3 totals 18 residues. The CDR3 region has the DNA TGCGCCAGCAGCCCGCGGGGACTAGCGGGGGGGCCACTAAATGAGCAGTTCTTC. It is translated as CASSPRGLAGGPLNEQFF.

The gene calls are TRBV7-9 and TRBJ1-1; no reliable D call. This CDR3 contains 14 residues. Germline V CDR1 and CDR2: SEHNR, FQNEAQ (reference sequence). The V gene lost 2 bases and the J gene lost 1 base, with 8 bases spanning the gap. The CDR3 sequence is CASSLPTGNTEAFF. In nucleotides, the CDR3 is TGTGCCAGCAGCTTACCGACGGGGAACACTGAAGCTTTCTTT.

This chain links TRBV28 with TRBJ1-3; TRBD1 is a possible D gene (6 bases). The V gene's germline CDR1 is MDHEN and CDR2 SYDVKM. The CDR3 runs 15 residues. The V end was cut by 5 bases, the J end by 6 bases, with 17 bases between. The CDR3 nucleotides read TGTGCCAGCAGTCTACAGGGCTATAGCCTAAACACCATATATTTT. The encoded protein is CASSLQGYSLNTIYF. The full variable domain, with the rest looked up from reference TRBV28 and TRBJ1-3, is DVKVTQSSRYLVKRTGEKVFLECVQDMDHENMFWYRQDPGLGLRLIYFSYDVKMKEKGDIPEGYSVSREKKERFSLILESASTNQTSMYLCASSLQGYSLNTIYFGEGSWLTVV.

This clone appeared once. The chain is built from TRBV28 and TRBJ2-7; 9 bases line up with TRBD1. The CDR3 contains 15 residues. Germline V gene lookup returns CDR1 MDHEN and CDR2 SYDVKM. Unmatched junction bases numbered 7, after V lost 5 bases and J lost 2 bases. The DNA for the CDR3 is TGTGCCAGCAGTCTCCCCGGGACAGGGACCTACGAGCAGTACTTC. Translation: CASSLPGTGTYEQYF.

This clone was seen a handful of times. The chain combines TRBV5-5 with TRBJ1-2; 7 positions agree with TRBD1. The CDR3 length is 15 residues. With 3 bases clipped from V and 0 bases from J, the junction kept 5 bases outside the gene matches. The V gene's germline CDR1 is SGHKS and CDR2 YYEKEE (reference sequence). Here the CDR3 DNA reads TGTGCCAGCAGCTGGGGGACAGTTTCTAACTATGGCTACACCTTC. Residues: CASSWGTVSNYGYTF.

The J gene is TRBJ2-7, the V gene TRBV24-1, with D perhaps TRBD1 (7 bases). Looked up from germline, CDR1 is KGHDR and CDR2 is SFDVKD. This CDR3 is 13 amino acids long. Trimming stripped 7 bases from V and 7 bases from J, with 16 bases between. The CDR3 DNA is TGTGCCACCAGCGGAGGGGGCGCGGAAGAGCAGTACTTC. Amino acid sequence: CATSGGGAEEQYF.

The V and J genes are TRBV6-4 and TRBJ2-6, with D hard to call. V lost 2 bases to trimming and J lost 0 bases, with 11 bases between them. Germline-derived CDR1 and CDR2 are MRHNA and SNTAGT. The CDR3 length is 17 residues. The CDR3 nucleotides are TGTGCCAGCAGTGACGGGCCCGTAGTCTCTGGGGCCAACGTCCTGACTTTC. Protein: CASSDGPVVSGANVLTF.

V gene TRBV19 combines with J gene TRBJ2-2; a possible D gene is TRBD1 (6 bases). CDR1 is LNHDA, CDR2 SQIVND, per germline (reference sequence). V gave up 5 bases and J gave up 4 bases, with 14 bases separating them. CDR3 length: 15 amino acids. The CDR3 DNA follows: TGTGCCAGTAGTTTCAACAGGGCGGGCACCGGGGAGCTGTTTTTT. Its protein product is CASSFNRAGTGELFF.

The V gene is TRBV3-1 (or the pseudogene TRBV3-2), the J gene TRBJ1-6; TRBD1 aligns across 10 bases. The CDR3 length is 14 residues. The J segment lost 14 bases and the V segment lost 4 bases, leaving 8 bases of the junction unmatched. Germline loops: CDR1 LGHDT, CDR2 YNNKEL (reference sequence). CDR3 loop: CASSRTGGLLTLHF. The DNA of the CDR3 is TGTGCCAGCAGCCGGACAGGGGGGCTTCTTACCCTCCACTTT.

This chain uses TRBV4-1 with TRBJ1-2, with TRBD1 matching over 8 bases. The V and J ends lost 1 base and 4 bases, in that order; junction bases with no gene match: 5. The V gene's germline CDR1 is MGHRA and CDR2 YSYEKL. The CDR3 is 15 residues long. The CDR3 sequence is CASSQAPDRVYGYTF. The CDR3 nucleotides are TGCGCCAGCAGCCAAGCCCCGGACAGGGTCTATGGCTACACCTTC.

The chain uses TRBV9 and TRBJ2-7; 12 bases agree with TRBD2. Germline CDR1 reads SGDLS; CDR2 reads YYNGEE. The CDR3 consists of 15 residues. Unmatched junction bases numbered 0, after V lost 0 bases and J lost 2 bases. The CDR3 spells CASSVGTSGAYEQYF. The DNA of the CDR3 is TGTGCCAGCAGCGTAGGGACTAGCGGGGCCTACGAGCAGTACTTC.

This chain's CDR3 is CAWSLGGNQPQHF. DNA for the CDR3: TGTGCCTGGAGTTTAGGGGGCAATCAGCCCCAGCATTTT. V usage is TRBV30 and J usage is TRBJ1-5, with D possibly matching TRBD1 (5 bases). Trimming stripped 2 bases from V and 2 bases from J, with 7 bases between. Germline assignment: CDR1 GTSNPN and CDR2 SVGIG (reference sequence). CDR3 length: 13 residues.

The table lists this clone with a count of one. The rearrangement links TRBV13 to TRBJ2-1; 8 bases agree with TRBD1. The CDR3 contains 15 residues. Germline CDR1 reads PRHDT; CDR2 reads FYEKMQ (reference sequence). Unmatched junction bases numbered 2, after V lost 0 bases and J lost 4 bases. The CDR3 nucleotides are TGTGCCAGCAGCTTAGGGGGACAGGTATACAATGAGCAGTTCTTC. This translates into CASSLGGQVYNEQFF.

The CDR3 DNA follows: TGTGCCAGCTCACCCCAGGCACAGGGGAACTATGGCTACACCTTC. Translated, it gives CASSPQAQGNYGYTF. This chain uses TRBV18 with TRBJ1-2, with 7 bases identical to TRBD1. The CDR3 contains 15 residues. Germline trimming cut 3 bases from V and 2 bases from J; bases unmatched to any gene: 6. Germline V gene lookup returns CDR1 KGHSH and CDR2 LQKENI. The whole variable domain, remainder taken from reference TRBV18 and TRBJ1-2, is NAGVMQNPRHLVRRRGQEARLRCSPMKGHSHVYWYRQLPEEGLKFMVYLQKENIIDESGMPKERFSAEFPKEGPSILRIQQVVRGDSAAYFCASSPQAQGNYGYTFGSGTRLTVV.

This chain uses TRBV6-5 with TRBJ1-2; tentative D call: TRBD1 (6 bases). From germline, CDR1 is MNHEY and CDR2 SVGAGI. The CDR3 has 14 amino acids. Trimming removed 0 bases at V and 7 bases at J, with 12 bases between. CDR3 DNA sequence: TGTGCCAGCAGTTACTCGCAGGGCAGGGGTGGCTACACCTTC. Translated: CASSYSQGRGGYTF.